Described below is a single T cell receptor beta chain sequence and its context. Its target is not known. Documented time point: week 5, during vaccination. Alongside topical imiquimod, each dose of vaccine comprised 300 ug of mutant IDH1 20-mer peptide. Trimming cost V 4 bases and J 2 bases; bases outside gene matches: 6. Germline V gene sequence: CDR1 SGDLS, CDR2 YYNGEE. This CDR3 is built from 16 residues. This record belongs to a study of a mutant IDH1 vaccine in newly diagnosed glioma. For the study at large: The vaccination schedule gave patients eight doses in weeks 1, 3, 5, 7, 11, 15, 19 and 23. Sex among treated patients split about 60% male, roughly 38% female; mean age was approximately 40 years. Receipt of radiotherapy, temozolomide, or both preceded the study, and most received both.

TCRdb's copy holds only in-frame clones and misses some; the assay was immunoSEQ multiplex PCR. The sample contains some 35,000 clones, approximately 80% of which appear only once. The sample here was PBMCs, taken from a glioma patient whose treatment included an IDH1 peptide vaccine. This sequence was found in a man aged 45-65 years with glioma. The J gene is TRBJ2-1, the V gene TRBV9; TRBD2 aligns across 10 bases. The CDR3 loop reads CASSPKLAGTYNEQFF. Here the CDR3 DNA reads TGTGCCAGCAGCCCGAAACTAGCGGGAACCTACAATGAGCAGTTCTTC.